The T cell receptor (beta chain) described here comes from a study of high-grade serous ovarian cancer treatment subgroups. Points from the study as a whole: CDR1 and CDR2 were left unanalyzed; analyses focused on CDR3. Same-patient tumor repertoires overlapped at about 0.1 to 0.79; different patients barely overlapped.

Regarding this clone: What it binds is not known.

Tumor tissue was taken before any definitive surgery or chemotherapy was given. The protocol was immunoSEQ multiplex PCR, while the TCRdb copy is restricted to in-frame clones and leaves out a portion. The sample has 7,600 or so clones; roughly three quarters are singletons. CDR3 length: 18 residues. Germline CDR1 SGHVS, CDR2 FNYEAQ. V was clipped by 3 bases and J by 1 base; unmatched bases: 10. What was sequenced was tumor tissue. This clonotype was obtained from a human donor with high-grade serous ovarian cancer. The J gene is TRBJ2-3, the V gene TRBV7-6, with 10 bases matching TRBD2. CDR3 DNA sequence: TGTGCCAGCAGCTTGGCACCTAGCGGGGGACTAGGCACAGATACGCAGTATTTT. Translation gives CASSLAPSGGLGTDTQYF. Complete variable domain (other parts from reference TRBV7-6 and TRBJ2-3): GAGVSQSPRYKVTKRGQDVALRCDPISGHVSLYWYRQALGQGPEFLTYFNYEAQQDKSGLPNDRFSAERPEGSISTLTIQRTEQRDSAMYRCASSLAPSGGLGTDTQYFGPGTRLTVL.